This TCR beta chain was recorded in a study of blood T cell repertoires in COVID-19. Across the whole study: T cells, B-cell-depleted T cells, or PBMCs provided the cDNA or gDNA that served as material.

This table comes from immunoSEQ multiplex PCR, and its TCRdb copy is limited to in-frame clones, with some not included. Of approximately 300,000 clones listed, 85% to 95% were seen once; the top ten hold roughly 3.9%. The length of the CDR3 is 18 residues. The V end lost 5 bases, the J end lost 3 bases, and 21 bases lay between the germline ends. This TCR was recovered from a woman in her twenties or thirties who had been exposed to COVID-19. This sequence joins TRBV5-3 and TRBJ1-6; D is undetermined. TRBV5-3 is known as an ORF, though its function is uncertain. The sample comprised PBMCs or T cells enriched from blood (not recorded which). The CDR3 reads CARRLIRRVGYYNSPLHF. As DNA, the CDR3 is TGTGCCAGAAGGCTAATTCGTCGGGTTGGCTACTATAATTCACCCCTCCACTTT.